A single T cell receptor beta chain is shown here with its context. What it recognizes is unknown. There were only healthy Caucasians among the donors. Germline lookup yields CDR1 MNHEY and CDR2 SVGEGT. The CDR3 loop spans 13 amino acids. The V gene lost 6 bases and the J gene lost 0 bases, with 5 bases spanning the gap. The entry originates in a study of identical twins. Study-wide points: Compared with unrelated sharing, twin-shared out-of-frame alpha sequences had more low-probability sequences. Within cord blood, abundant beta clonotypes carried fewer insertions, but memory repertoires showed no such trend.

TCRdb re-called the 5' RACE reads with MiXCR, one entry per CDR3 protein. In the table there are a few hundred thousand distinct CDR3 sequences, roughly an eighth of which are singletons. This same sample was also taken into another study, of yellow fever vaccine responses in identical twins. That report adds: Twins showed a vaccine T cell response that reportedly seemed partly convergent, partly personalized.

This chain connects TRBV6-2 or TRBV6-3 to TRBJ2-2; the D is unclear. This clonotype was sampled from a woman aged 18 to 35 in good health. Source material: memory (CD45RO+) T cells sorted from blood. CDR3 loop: CASSGANTGELFF. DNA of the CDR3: TGTGCCAGCAGCGGCGCGAACACCGGGGAGCTGTTTTTT.